The 5 T cell receptor beta chains listed next were all sequenced from one sample in a study of cytomegalovirus exposure and HLA in healthy donors. The table came from immunoSEQ multiplex PCR; TCRdb's copy has only in-frame clones and leaves some out. The sample yields approximately 150,000 clones, roughly 86% seen once. Sequencing used PBMCs. All receptors derive from a man between 18 and 29 years old in good health and CMV-seropositive.

This clone was counted a few times. The chain links TRBV9 to TRBJ2-7; 8 bases line up with TRBD2. Germline CDR1 and CDR2: SGDLS and YYNGEE. This CDR3 is built from 15 residues. J lost 6 bases, V lost 0 bases, and 8 bases had no gene match. The CDR3 is CASSVDAGGDREQYF. Here the CDR3 DNA reads TGTGCCAGCAGCGTAGATGCGGGGGGCGATCGCGAGCAGTACTTC.

V and J are TRBV10-3 and TRBJ1-1; D is possibly TRBD1 (5 bases). Trimming stripped 7 bases from V and 4 bases from J, with 16 bases between. Germline V gene data show CDR1 as ENHRY and CDR2 as SYGVKD. This CDR3 is 14 amino acids long. The CDR3 DNA sequence: TGTGCCATCATGGGCCATGGGGGGGGCACTGAAGCTTTCTTT. Its protein is CAIMGHGGGTEAFF.

The chain employs TRBV6-5 and TRBJ1-5; TRBD1 aligns across 7 bases. The germline V gene encodes CDR1 MNHEY and CDR2 SVGAGI. The CDR3 runs to 15 residues. With V trimmed by 0 bases and J by 6 bases, 5 bases remained unmatched. The CDR3: CASSYSVDRFQPQHF. The DNA of the CDR3 is TGTGCCAGCAGTTACTCGGTGGACAGGTTTCAGCCCCAGCATTTT.

The chain joins TRBV19 to TRBJ1-5; no clear D gene. CDR3 length: 13 amino acids. Between the trimmed V and J ends, which lost 3 bases and 5 bases, there was a span of 8 bases. Germline lookup yields CDR1 LNHDA and CDR2 SQIVND (reference sequence). The CDR3 region is CASSIWSDQPQHF. CDR3 sequence (DNA): TGTGCCAGTAGTATTTGGTCAGATCAGCCCCAGCATTTT.

The chain employs TRBV7-9 and TRBJ2-3; 9 bases line up with TRBD2. Germline CDR1 SEHNR, CDR2 FQNEAQ (reference sequence). CDR3 length: 16 amino acids. After removal of 7 bases from V and 3 bases from J, the junction contained 11 bases not matched to a gene. The CDR3 DNA reads TGTGCCAGCACCACACGTGGGCTAGCGGGGACAGATACGCAGTATTTT. It specifies CASTTRGLAGTDTQYF.